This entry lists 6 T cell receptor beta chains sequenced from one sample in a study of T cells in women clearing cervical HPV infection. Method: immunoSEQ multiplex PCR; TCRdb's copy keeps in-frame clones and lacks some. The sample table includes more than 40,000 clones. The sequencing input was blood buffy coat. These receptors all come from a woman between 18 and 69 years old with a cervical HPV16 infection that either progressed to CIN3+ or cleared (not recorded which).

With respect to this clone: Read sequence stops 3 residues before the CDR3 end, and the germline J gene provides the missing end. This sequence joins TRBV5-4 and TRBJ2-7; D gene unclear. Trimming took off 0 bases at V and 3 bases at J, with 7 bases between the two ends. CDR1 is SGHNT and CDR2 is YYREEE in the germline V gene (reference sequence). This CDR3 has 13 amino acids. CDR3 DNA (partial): TGTGCCAGCAGCTTGGAACTCGGCTACGAG. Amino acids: CASSLELGYE. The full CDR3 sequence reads CASSLELGYEQYF.

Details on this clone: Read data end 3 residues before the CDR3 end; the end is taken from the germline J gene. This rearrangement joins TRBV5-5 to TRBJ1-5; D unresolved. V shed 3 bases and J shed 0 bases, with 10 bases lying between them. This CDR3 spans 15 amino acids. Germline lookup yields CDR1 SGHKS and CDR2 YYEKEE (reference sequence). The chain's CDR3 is CASSSDLRSNQPQHF. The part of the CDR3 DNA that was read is TGTGCCAGCAGCTCCGATCTGCGTAGCAATCAGCCC.

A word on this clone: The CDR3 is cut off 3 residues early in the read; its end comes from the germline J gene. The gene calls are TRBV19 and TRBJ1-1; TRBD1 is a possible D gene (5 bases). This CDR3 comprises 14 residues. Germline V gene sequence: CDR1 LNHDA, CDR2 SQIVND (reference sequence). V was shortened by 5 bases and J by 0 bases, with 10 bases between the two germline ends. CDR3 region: CASSSWGVNTEAFF. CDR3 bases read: TGTGCCAGTAGTTCCTGGGGGGTGAACACTGAA.

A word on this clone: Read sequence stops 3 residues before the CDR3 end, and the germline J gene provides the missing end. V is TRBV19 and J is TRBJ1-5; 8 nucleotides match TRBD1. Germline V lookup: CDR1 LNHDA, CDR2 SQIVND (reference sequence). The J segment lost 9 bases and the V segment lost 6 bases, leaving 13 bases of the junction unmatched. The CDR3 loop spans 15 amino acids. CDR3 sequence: CASRRQGWGSRPQHF. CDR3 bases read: TGTGCCAGTAGAAGACAGGGGTGGGGGTCTAGGCCC.

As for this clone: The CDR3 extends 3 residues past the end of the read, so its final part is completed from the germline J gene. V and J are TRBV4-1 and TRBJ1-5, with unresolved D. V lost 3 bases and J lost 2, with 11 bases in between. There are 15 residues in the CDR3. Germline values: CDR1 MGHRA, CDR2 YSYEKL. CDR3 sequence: CASSHYAEGNQPQHF. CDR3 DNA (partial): TGCGCCAGCAGCCATTATGCAGAAGGCAATCAGCCC.

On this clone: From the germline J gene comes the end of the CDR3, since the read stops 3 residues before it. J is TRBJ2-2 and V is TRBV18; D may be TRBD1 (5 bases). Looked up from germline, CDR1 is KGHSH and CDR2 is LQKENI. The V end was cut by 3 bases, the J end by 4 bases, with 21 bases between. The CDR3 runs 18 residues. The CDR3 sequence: CASSPTPRPQGTTGELFF. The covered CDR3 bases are TGTGCCAGCTCACCTACCCCTCGTCCGCAGGGTACCACCGGGGAG. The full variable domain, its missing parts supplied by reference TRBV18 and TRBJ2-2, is NAGVMQNPRHLVRRRGQEARLRCSPMKGHSHVYWYRQLPEEGLKFMVYLQKENIIDESGMPKERFSAEFPKEGPSILRIQQVVRGDSAAYFCASSPTPRPQGTTGELFFGEGSRLTVL.